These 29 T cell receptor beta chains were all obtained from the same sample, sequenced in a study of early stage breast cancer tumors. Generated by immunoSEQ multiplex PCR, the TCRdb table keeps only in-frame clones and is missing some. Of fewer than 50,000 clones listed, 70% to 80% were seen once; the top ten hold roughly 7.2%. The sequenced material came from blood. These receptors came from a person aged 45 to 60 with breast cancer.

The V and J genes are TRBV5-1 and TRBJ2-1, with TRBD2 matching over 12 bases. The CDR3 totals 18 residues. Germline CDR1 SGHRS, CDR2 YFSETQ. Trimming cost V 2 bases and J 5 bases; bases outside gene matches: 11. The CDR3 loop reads CASSFPSGRAGLNNEQFF. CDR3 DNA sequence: TGCGCCAGCAGCTTTCCTAGCGGGAGGGCCGGGTTGAACAATGAGCAGTTCTTC.

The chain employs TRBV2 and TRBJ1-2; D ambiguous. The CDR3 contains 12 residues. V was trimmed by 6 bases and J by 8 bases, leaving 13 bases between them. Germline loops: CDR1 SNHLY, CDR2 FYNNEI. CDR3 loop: CASSDSLYGYTF. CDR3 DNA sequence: TGTGCCAGCAGCGACTCTTTGTACGGCTACACCTTC.

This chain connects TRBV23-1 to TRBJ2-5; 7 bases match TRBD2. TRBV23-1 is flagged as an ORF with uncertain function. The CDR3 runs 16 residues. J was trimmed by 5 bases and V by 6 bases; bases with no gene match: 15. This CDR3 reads CASSPHWREGQETQYF. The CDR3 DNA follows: TGCGCCAGCAGCCCCCATTGGAGGGAGGGCCAGGAGACCCAGTACTTC.

Here the CDR3 reads CASSQGLAANYEQYF. The CDR3, as DNA: TGTGCCAGCAGCCAAGGACTAGCGGCCAACTACGAGCAGTACTTC. The V call is TRBV4-2, the J call TRBJ2-7, with 9 bases identical to TRBD2. CDR1 is LGHNA, CDR2 YNFKEQ, per germline. V gave up 1 base and J gave up 3 bases; unmatched junction bases: 4. This CDR3 region has 15 residues.

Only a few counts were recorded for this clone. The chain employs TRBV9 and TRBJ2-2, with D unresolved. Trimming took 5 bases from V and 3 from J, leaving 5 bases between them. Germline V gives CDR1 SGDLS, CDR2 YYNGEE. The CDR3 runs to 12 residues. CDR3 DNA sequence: TGTGCCAGCAGGCGTGACACCGGGGAGCTGTTTTTT. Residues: CASRRDTGELFF.

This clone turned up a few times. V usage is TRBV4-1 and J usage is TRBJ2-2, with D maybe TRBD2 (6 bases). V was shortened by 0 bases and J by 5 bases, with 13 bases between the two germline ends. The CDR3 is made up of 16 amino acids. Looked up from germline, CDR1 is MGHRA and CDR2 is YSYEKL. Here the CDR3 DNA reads TGCGCCAGCAGCCAAGATGGAAGGGGAGGAACCGGGGAGCTGTTTTTT. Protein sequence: CASSQDGRGGTGELFF.

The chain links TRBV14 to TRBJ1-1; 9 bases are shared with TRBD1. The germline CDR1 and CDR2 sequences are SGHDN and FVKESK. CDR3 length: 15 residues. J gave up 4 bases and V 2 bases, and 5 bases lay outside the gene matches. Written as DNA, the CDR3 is TGTGCCAGCAGCCAATGGACAGGGGTACCCACTGAAGCTTTCTTT. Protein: CASSQWTGVPTEAFF.

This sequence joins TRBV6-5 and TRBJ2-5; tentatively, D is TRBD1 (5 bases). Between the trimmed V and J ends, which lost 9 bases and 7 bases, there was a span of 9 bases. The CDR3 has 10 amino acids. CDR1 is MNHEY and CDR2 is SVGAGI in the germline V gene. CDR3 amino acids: CASGARTQYF. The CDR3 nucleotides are TGTGCCAGTGGGGCCCGGACCCAGTACTTC.

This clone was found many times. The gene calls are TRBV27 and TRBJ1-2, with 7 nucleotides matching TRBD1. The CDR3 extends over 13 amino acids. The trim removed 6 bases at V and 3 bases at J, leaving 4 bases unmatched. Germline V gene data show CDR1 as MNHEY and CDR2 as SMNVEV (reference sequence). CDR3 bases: TGTGCCAGCAGCAACAGGGGATACTATGGCTACACCTTC. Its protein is CASSNRGYYGYTF.

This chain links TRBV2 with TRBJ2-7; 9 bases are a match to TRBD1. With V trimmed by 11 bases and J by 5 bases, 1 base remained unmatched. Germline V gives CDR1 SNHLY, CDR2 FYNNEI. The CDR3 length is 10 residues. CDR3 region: CAGQGNEQYF. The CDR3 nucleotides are TGTGCCGGACAGGGGAACGAGCAGTACTTC.

The CDR3 region has the DNA TGTGCCAGCAGCCTCCCGGGACTAGCGACGTACAATGAGCAGTTCTTC. Residues: CASSLPGLATYNEQFF. This chain links TRBV7-6 with TRBJ2-1; TRBD2 matches at 10 bases. V shed 5 bases and J 4 bases; nucleotides not matched to a gene: 8. The V gene's germline CDR1 is SGHVS and CDR2 FNYEAQ. The length of the CDR3 is 16 residues.

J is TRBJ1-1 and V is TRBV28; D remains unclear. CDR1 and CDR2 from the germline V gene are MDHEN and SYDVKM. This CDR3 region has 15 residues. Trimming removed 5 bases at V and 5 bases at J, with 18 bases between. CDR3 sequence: CASSPHAVARTEAFF. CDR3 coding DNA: TGTGCCAGCAGTCCTCACGCCGTAGCCCGAACTGAAGCTTTCTTT.

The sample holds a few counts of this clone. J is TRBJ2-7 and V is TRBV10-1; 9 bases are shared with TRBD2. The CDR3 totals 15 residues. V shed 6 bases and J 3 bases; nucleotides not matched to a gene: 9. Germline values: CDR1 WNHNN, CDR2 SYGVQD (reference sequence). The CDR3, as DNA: TGCGCCAGCAGCGAGCAGACTAGCGGTCGCTACGAGCAGTACTTC. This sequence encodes CASSEQTSGRYEQYF.

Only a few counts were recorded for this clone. The CDR3 is CASSQVVSSYEQYF. CDR3 DNA sequence: TGCGCCAGCAGCCAAGTTGTATCTTCCTACGAGCAGTACTTC. The genes are TRBV4-1 and TRBJ2-7; the D is unclear. The CDR3 runs 14 residues. V shed 1 base and J shed 1 base, with 8 bases lying between them. Germline values: CDR1 MGHRA, CDR2 YSYEKL.

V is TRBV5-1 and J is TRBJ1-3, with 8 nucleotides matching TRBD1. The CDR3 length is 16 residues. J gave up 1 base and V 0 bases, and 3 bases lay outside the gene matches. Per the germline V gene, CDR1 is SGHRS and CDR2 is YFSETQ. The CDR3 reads CASSLDRGGSGNTIYF. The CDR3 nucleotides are TGCGCCAGCAGCTTGGACAGGGGGGGATCTGGAAACACCATATATTTT.

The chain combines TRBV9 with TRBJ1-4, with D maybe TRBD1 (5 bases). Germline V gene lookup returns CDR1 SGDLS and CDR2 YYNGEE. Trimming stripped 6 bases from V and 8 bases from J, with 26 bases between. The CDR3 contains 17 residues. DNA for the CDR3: TGTGCCAGCACCCCGTTCAGGGAGGCGGGGAGAAACGAAAAACTGTTTTTT. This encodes CASTPFREAGRNEKLFF.

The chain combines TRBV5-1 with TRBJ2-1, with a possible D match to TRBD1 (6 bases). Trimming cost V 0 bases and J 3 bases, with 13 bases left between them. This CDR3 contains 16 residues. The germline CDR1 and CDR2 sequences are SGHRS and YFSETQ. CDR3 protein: CASSLDPGDDYNEQFF. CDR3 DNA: TGCGCCAGCAGCTTGGACCCAGGGGATGACTACAATGAGCAGTTCTTC.

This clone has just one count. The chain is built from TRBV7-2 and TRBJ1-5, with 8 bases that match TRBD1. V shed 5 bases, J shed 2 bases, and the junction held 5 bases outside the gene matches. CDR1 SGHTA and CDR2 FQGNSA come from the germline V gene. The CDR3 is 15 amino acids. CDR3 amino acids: CASSPYRGGNQPQHF. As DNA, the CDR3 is TGTGCCAGCAGCCCCTACAGGGGGGGCAATCAGCCCCAGCATTTT.

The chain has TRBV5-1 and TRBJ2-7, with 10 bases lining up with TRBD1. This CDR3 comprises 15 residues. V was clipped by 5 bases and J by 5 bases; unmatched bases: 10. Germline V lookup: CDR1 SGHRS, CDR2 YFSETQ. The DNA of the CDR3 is TGCGCCAGCAGTAGAAGGGGACAGGGGTTCGACGAGCAGTACTTC. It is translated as CASSRRGQGFDEQYF.

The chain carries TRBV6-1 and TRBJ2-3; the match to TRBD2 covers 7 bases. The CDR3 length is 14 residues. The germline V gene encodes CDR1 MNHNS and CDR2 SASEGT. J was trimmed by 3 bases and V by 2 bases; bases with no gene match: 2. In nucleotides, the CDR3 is TGTGCCAGCAGTGAAACAGCGGGGACAGATACGCAGTATTTT. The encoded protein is CASSETAGTDTQYF.

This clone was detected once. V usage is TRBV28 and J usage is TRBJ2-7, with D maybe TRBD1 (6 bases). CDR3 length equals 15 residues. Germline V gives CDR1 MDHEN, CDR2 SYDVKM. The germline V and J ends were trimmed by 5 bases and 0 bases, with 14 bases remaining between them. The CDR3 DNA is TGTGCCAGCAGTACCGGGACACCAACCTCCTACGAGCAGTACGTC. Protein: CASSTGTPTSYEQYV.

CDR3 region: CASSQPDSHQETQYF. In nucleotides, the CDR3 is TGTGCCAGCAGCCAACCGGACAGTCATCAAGAGACCCAGTACTTC. V usage is TRBV7-9 and J usage is TRBJ2-5, with a weak D call TRBD1 (6 bases). The CDR3 length is 15 residues. Germline CDR1 is SEHNR and CDR2 is FQNEAQ (reference sequence). Trimming shortened V by 5 bases and J by 2 bases, and 15 bases separated the two germline ends.

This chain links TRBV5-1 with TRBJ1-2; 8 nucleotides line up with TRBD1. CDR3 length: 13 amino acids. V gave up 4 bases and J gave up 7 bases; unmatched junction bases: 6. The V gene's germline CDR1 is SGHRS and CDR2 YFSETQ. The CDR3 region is CASSPDRGGGYTF. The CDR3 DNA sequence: TGCGCCAGCAGCCCCGACAGGGGCGGTGGCTACACCTTC.

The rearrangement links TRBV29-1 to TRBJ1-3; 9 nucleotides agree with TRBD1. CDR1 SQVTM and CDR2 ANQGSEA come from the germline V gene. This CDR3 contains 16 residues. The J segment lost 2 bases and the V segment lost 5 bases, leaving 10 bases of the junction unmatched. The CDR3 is CSVHSPGQGAGNTIYF. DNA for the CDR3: TGCAGCGTTCATTCTCCGGGACAGGGAGCTGGAAACACCATATATTTT. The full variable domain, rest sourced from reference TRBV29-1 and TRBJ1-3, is SAVISQKPSRDICQRGTSLTIQCQVDSQVTMMFWYRQQPGQSLTLIATANQGSEATYESGFVIDKFPISRPNLTFSTLTVSNMSPEDSSIYLCSVHSPGQGAGNTIYFGEGSWLTVV.

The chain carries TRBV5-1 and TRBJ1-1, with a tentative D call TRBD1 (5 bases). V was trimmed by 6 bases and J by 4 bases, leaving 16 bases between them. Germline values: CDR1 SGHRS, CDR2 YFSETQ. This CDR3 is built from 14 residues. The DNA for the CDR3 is TGCGCCAGCATACCGGGGCCCGGGGGCACTGAAGCTTTCTTT. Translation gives CASIPGPGGTEAFF. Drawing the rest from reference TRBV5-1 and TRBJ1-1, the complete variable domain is KAGVTQTPRYLIKTRGQQVTLSCSPISGHRSVSWYQQTPGQGLQFLFEYFSETQRNKGNFPGRFSGRQFSNSRSEMNVSTLELGDSALYLCASIPGPGGTEAFFGQGTRLTVV.

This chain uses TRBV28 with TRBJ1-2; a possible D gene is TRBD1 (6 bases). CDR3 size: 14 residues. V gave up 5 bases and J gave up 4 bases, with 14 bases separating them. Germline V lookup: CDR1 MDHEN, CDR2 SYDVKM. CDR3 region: CASSPGGAAYGYTF. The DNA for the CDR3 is TGTGCCAGCAGTCCCGGGGGGGCCGCCTATGGCTACACCTTC.

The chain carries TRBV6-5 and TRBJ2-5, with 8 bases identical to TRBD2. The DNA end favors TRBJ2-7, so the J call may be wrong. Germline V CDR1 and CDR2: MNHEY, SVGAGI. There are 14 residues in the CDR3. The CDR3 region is CASSYSRTSSEQYF. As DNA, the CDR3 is TGTGCCAGCAGTTACTCGAGGACTAGCTCCGAGCAGTACTTC.

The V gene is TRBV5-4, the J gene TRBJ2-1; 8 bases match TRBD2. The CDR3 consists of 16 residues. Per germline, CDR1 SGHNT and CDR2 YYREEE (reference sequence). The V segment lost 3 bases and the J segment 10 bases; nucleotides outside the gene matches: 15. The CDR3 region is CASSSYTSGSRLEQFF. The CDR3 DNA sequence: TGTGCCAGCAGCTCCTATACTAGCGGATCTCGGTTGGAGCAGTTCTTC.

In nucleotides, the CDR3 is TGCGCCAGCAGCCAACTAGCGGGAGTGAACGGGGAGCTGTTTTTT. It encodes CASSQLAGVNGELFF. The V and J genes are TRBV5-1 and TRBJ2-2; 11 nucleotides match TRBD2. The germline gives CDR1 SGHRS, CDR2 YFSETQ. With 4 bases clipped from V and 7 bases from J, the junction kept 6 bases outside the gene matches. CDR3 length: 15 residues.